This TCR beta chain was found in a study of identical twins. The CDR3 is 13 amino acids. The V segment lost 8 bases and the J segment 5 bases; nucleotides outside the gene matches: 9. Per the germline V gene, CDR1 is KGHSH and CDR2 is LQKENI. A word on this clonotype: Its antigen is not known.

Study results and limitations: For out-of-frame alpha sequences shared by twins, low generation probability was in excess. Models predicted too little out-of-frame TCR alpha sharing in monozygotic twins.

It was template switching that added a universal primer site, and there were unique molecular identifiers on the cDNA. Via MiXCR, TCRdb re-called the 5' RACE reads, giving one row per CDR3 protein. The sample consists of about 530,000 distinct CDR3 sequences, 20% to 25% of them appearing once. Separately, the same data were catalogued under a study of yellow fever vaccine responses in identical twins. As that study records: Reportedly, twins showed a vaccine T cell response that looked partly convergent and partly personalized.

The rearrangement links TRBV18 to TRBJ2-7; 7 bases match TRBD1. The sequencing sample was made of CD4+ T cells sorted from blood. This clonotype was obtained from a woman between 18 and 30 years old in good health. For the CDR3, the DNA is TGTGCCAGCACTGCGACAGGGAACCACGAGCAGTACTTC. This gives the protein CASTATGNHEQYF.